This T cell receptor beta chain came from a study of T cell changes during pregnancy in multiple sclerosis. The CDR3 runs to 15 residues. The V gene's germline CDR1 is LNHNV and CDR2 YYDKDF (reference sequence). V dropped 5 bases and J dropped 6 bases, with 19 bases sitting between them. Libraries were prepared by immunoSEQ multiplex PCR; TCRdb keeps only in-frame clonotypes and omits some of them. This sample has around 79,000 clones, with about 90% found just once. Sequencing used CD4+ T cells from peripheral blood mononuclear cells, obtained in the second trimester of pregnancy. This receptor was taken from a female donor with multiple sclerosis, enrolled in a pregnancy study. V gene TRBV15 combines with J gene TRBJ1-1; D may be TRBD1 (6 bases). For the CDR3, the DNA is TGTGCCACCAGCGACTGGGGGGGCCAAGTCGCTGAAGCTTTCTTT. Protein product: CATSDWGGQVAEAFF.